These 32 T cell receptor beta chains came from one sample sequenced in a study of T-cell reconstitution after alpha-beta-depleted transplantation in children. For TCRbeta, the library was prepared with unique molecular identifiers. One entry per CDR3 protein results from TCRdb running MiXCR on the PCR reads. Among fewer than 1 million distinct CDR3 sequences listed, around 15% were seen once. The material sequenced was PBMCs, mostly from graft donor cells, taken 360 days after TCRalphabeta/CD19-depleted stem cell transplant. All receptors come from a male patient younger than 18 who had a stem cell transplant for acute lymphoblastic leukemia, so the T cells may come from the graft donor.

This clonotype turned up a few times. This chain uses TRBV6-5 with TRBJ2-5; D unresolved. Germline CDR1 and CDR2: MNHEY and SVGAGI. The CDR3 extends over 11 amino acids. Trimming cost V 8 bases and J 5 bases, with 9 bases left between them. The DNA of the CDR3 is TGTGCCAGCCTCCAGGAGGAGACCCAGTACTTC. Protein sequence: CASLQEETQYF.

CDR3 sequence (DNA): TGTGCCAGCAGCCGGGACCTACTCTCCCTGGAGCAGTACTTC. Its protein is CASSRDLLSLEQYF. The V call is TRBV3-1, the J call TRBJ2-7; D might be TRBD1 or TRBD2, each matching 5 bases. The CDR3 is made up of 14 amino acids. Per the germline V gene, CDR1 is LGHDT and CDR2 is YNNKEL (reference sequence). The V gene lost 4 bases and the J gene lost 7 bases, with 17 bases spanning the gap.

There are a few counts of this clonotype. The V and J genes are TRBV5-1 and TRBJ1-1; tentative D call: TRBD1 (5 bases). The germline V and J ends were trimmed by 6 bases and 1 base, with 13 bases remaining between them. The CDR3 runs to 14 residues. Germline V lookup: CDR1 SGHRS, CDR2 YFSETQ. CDR3 sequence: CASIRGGENTEAFF. The CDR3 DNA sequence: TGCGCCAGCATTCGGGGAGGGGAGAACACTGAAGCTTTCTTT.

This clonotype was counted only a few times. The chain's CDR3 is CASTIWMGEQYF. In DNA form, the CDR3 reads TGTGCCAGCACCATTTGGATGGGAGAGCAGTACTTC. The rearrangement uses TRBV12-3 or TRBV12-4 and TRBJ2-7; D call uncertain. Trimming cost V 7 bases and J 7 bases, with 14 bases left between them. The CDR3 runs to 12 residues.

In this sample, this clonotype turned up a few times. The J gene is TRBJ1-1, the V gene TRBV4-2, with D unclear. The V end lost 1 base, the J end lost 0 bases, and 9 bases lay between the germline ends. Per the germline V gene, CDR1 is LGHNA and CDR2 is YNFKEQ. This CDR3 has 15 residues. The DNA for the CDR3 is TGTGCCAGCAGCCAAGGGCGGAGTATGAACACTGAAGCTTTCTTT. As protein: CASSQGRSMNTEAFF.

This clonotype was observed many times. This chain connects TRBV7-2 to TRBJ2-5, with D possibly matching TRBD2 (5 bases). Germline V gene lookup returns CDR1 SGHTA and CDR2 FQGNSA. With 3 bases removed from V and 3 bases from J, the gap between germline ends came to 8 bases. The CDR3 covers 13 residues. CDR3 nucleotide sequence: TGTGCCAGCAGCTTGGACTTGGAAGAGACCCAGTACTTC. It specifies CASSLDLEETQYF.

This clonotype was observed many times. The chain couples TRBV5-1 to TRBJ2-3; TRBD2 aligns across 13 bases. The V segment lost 4 bases and the J segment 3 bases; nucleotides outside the gene matches: 5. The length of the CDR3 is 16 residues. The germline V gene has CDR1 SGHRS and CDR2 YFSETQ. CDR3 nucleotide sequence: TGCGCCAGCAGCATTCGGACTAGCGGGAGTACAGATACGCAGTATTTT. Encoded protein: CASSIRTSGSTDTQYF.

The chain is built from TRBV11-2 and TRBJ1-1, with D uncertain. V was shortened by 0 bases and J by 3 bases, with 8 bases between the two germline ends. From germline, CDR1 is SGHAT and CDR2 FQNNGV. This CDR3 has 14 amino acids. The CDR3 nucleotides are TGTGCCAGCAGCTTAGATGGACGGTACACTGAAGCTTTCTTT. Its translation is CASSLDGRYTEAFF.

This clonotype was observed many times. The chain has TRBV4-1 and TRBJ1-5; D remains unclear. In germline, CDR1 is MGHRA, CDR2 YSYEKL. Deletions cut 0 bases from V and 4 bases from J, with 10 bases between. The CDR3 has 15 amino acids. For the CDR3, the DNA is TGCGCCAGCAGCCAAGAATGGAGGGTGAATCAGCCCCAGCATTTT. Encoded protein: CASSQEWRVNQPQHF.

This clonotype has just a few counts. The chain recombines TRBV29-1 with TRBJ2-1; no definite D call. In germline, CDR1 is SQVTM, CDR2 ANQGSEA. Trimming left V 8 bases short and J 6 bases short, with 14 bases between. The CDR3 spans 12 residues. CDR3 amino acids: CSPTPVSNEQFF. CDR3 sequence (DNA): TGCAGCCCAACGCCAGTTAGCAATGAGCAGTTCTTC.

DNA of the CDR3: TGCGCCAGCAGCTTGTTGCGGGGGGCCTACGAGCAGTACTTC. It encodes CASSLLRGAYEQYF. The V call is TRBV5-1, the J call TRBJ2-7; 8 bases are a match to TRBD2. V was clipped by 1 base and J by 2 bases; unmatched bases: 2. Germline V gene lookup returns CDR1 SGHRS and CDR2 YFSETQ. This CDR3 contains 14 residues.

The J gene is TRBJ2-1, the V gene TRBV11-2; 12 bases align to TRBD2. The ends lost 7 bases at V and 6 bases at J; junction bases unmatched: 4. This CDR3 comprises 14 residues. CDR1 is SGHAT and CDR2 is FQNNGV in the germline V gene. In nucleotides, the CDR3 is TGTGCCAGCACCCGACTAGCGGGAGCCAATGAGCAGTTCTTC. Translation gives CASTRLAGANEQFF.

There are a few counts of this clonotype. The chain joins TRBV7-9 to TRBJ2-7; D may be TRBD1 or TRBD2 (7 bases each). Germline assignment: CDR1 SEHNR and CDR2 FQNEAQ (reference sequence). The CDR3 extends over 17 amino acids. The V and J ends lost 5 bases and 9 bases respectively, with 29 bases between them. In nucleotides, the CDR3 is TGTGCCAGCAGCCCGAAGGGCGGGACAGAGTTAGCGGGTAGGCAGTACTTC. Encoded protein: CASSPKGGTELAGRQYF.

This clonotype was seen at least ten times. This sequence joins TRBV9 and TRBJ2-7, with 8 bases lining up with TRBD1. V trimming: 6 bases; J trimming: 3 bases; junction bases outside the gene matches: 8. Germline-derived CDR1 and CDR2 are SGDLS and YYNGEE. This CDR3 spans 14 amino acids. The CDR3 DNA sequence: TGTGCCAGCAATCAGGGGGCCTCCAACTACGAGCAGTACTTC. Its protein product is CASNQGASNYEQYF.

As regards this clonotype: The CDR3 ends on some other residue instead of the conserved phenylalanine or tryptophan, so this is likely a read error. This chain links TRBV7-9 with TRBJ1-5, with TRBD1 identical over 8 bases. This CDR3 is 14 amino acids long. V shed 5 bases, J shed 7 bases, and the junction held 7 bases outside the gene matches. In germline, CDR1 is SEHNR, CDR2 FQNEAQ (reference sequence). CDR3 in amino acids: CASSLTGAGQPQHS. The DNA of the CDR3 is TGTGCCAGCAGCCTGACAGGGGCGGGCCAGCCCCAGCATTCT.

This clonotype has just a few counts. The V gene is TRBV18, the J gene TRBJ1-1; TRBD1 matches 8 bases. Germline loops: CDR1 KGHSH, CDR2 LQKENI. The CDR3 runs 14 residues. With 3 bases clipped from V and 4 bases from J, the junction kept 4 bases outside the gene matches. The CDR3 DNA follows: TGTGCCAGCTCACCGGAGGACAGGGCCACTGAAGCTTTCTTT. Its protein is CASSPEDRATEAFF.

The chain combines TRBV6-1 with TRBJ2-2; tentative D call: TRBD2 (5 bases). Germline V lookup: CDR1 MNHNS, CDR2 SASEGT. The CDR3 length is 15 residues. Deletions cut 7 bases from V and 4 bases from J, with 16 bases between. The CDR3 coding sequence is TGTGCCAGCACGCCTCTTCGCGAGGGCACCGGGGAGCTGTTTTTT. This translates into CASTPLREGTGELFF.

Comments on this clonotype: Mismatch with germline at one junction end may stem from a read error. The V and J genes are TRBV29-1 and TRBJ2-7; a weak D match, TRBD1 (6 bases). The CDR3 runs 12 residues. Germline assignment: CDR1 SQVTM and CDR2 ANQGSEA. CDR3 loop: CSVEETVGALCF. The CDR3 DNA is TGCAGCGTTGAAGAGACGGTGGGGGCGTTATGCTTC.

V is TRBV7-3 and J is TRBJ2-5, with 9 bases that match TRBD2. The germline V gene has CDR1 SGHTA and CDR2 FQGTGA. This CDR3 is 15 amino acids long. Unmatched junction bases numbered 8, after V lost 4 bases and J lost 5 bases. In DNA, the CDR3 is TGTGCCAGCAGCTCCTTTAGCGGGAGTGTGGAGACCCAGTACTTC. Its protein product is CASSSFSGSVETQYF.

The chain joins TRBV7-9 to TRBJ2-1; D call uncertain. This CDR3 spans 17 amino acids. Trimming removed 5 bases from V and 3 bases from J, with 20 bases in between. CDR1 is SEHNR, CDR2 FQNEAQ, per germline (reference sequence). The CDR3: CASSAALSDFGYNEQFF. The CDR3 DNA sequence: TGTGCCAGCAGCGCCGCCCTCTCAGATTTTGGCTACAATGAGCAGTTCTTC. Full variable domain (remainder filled in from reference TRBV7-9 and TRBJ2-1): DTGVSQNPRHKITKRGQNVTFRCDPISEHNRLYWYRQTLGQGPEFLTYFQNEAQLEKSRLLSDRFSAERPKGSFSTLEIQRTEQGDSAMYLCASSAALSDFGYNEQFFGPGTRLTVL.

In this sample, this clonotype turned up many times. This chain uses TRBV29-1 with TRBJ2-7; D is perhaps TRBD1 (5 bases). The germline V and J ends were trimmed by 6 bases and 0 bases, with 9 bases remaining between them. The germline V gene has CDR1 SQVTM and CDR2 ANQGSEA. This CDR3 is built from 12 residues. This chain's CDR3 is CSVADISYEQYF. Here the CDR3 DNA reads TGCAGCGTGGCGGACATCTCCTACGAGCAGTACTTC.

The rearrangement joins TRBV12-3 or TRBV12-4 to TRBJ1-4; D is perhaps TRBD1 (5 bases). V lost 3 bases to trimming and J lost 3 bases, with 11 bases between them. This CDR3 spans 15 amino acids. The CDR3 region is CASSFPRGPNEKLFF. CDR3 DNA: TGTGCCAGCAGTTTTCCGAGGGGACCTAATGAAAAACTGTTTTTT.

This clonotype occurred a few times. This rearrangement joins TRBV5-1 to TRBJ2-1; TRBD2 aligns across 15 bases. This CDR3 spans 15 amino acids. V lost 7 bases and J lost 5; bases outside the gene matches: 4. The V gene's germline CDR1 is SGHRS and CDR2 YFSETQ. The CDR3 nucleotides are TGCGCCAGCGGCGGACTAGCGGGAGGGAACAATGAGCAGTTCTTC. Encoded protein: CASGGLAGGNNEQFF.

The CDR3 bases are TGTGCCAGCAGCTTAATAGGCACATTAGCCAAAAACATTCAGTACTTC. Translated, it gives CASSLIGTLAKNIQYF. V gene TRBV7-9 combines with J gene TRBJ2-4; D uncertain. The CDR3 length is 16 residues. Trimming removed 2 bases at V and 0 bases at J, with 11 bases between. Germline loops: CDR1 SEHNR, CDR2 FQNEAQ (reference sequence).

V is TRBV6-5 and J is TRBJ2-1; 13 bases match TRBD2. V trimming: 0 bases; J trimming: 8 bases; junction bases outside the gene matches: 7. The CDR3 is made up of 17 amino acids. CDR1 and CDR2 from the germline V gene are MNHEY and SVGAGI. The CDR3 sequence: CASSYSRGTSGTDEQFF. The CDR3, as DNA: TGTGCCAGCAGTTACTCGAGGGGGACTAGCGGGACGGATGAGCAGTTCTTC.

This clonotype was picked up one time. This chain links TRBV10-3 with TRBJ2-2, with D perhaps TRBD2 (5 bases). Germline V gene lookup returns CDR1 ENHRY and CDR2 SYGVKD. This CDR3 comprises 23 residues. Trimming took 2 bases from V and 5 from J, leaving 36 bases between them. DNA for the CDR3: TGTGCCATCAGTGAGCCAGAGTTCACAGACTACTTTACTCCCCTTAGGTCGACCGGGGAGCTGTTTTTT. Protein sequence: CAISEPEFTDYFTPLRSTGELFF.

This clonotype showed up many times. The chain links TRBV20-1 to TRBJ2-1; the D is unclear. Germline V gives CDR1 DFQATT, CDR2 SNEGSKA (reference sequence). The CDR3 has 14 amino acids. The V gene lost 7 bases and the J gene lost 4 bases, with 17 bases spanning the gap. The CDR3 reads CSGLLLGYYNEQFF. The CDR3 region has the DNA TGCAGTGGTCTCTTGCTAGGATATTACAATGAGCAGTTCTTC.

The V gene is TRBV20-1, the J gene TRBJ1-6; TRBD1 aligns across 9 bases. The V segment lost 5 bases and the J segment 14 bases; nucleotides outside the gene matches: 13. The CDR3 extends over 14 amino acids. The germline V gene encodes CDR1 DFQATT and CDR2 SNEGSKA (reference sequence). Here the CDR3 DNA reads TGCAGTGCTTACAGGGGGCCCTATACAGAGTCCCTCCACTTT. It yields the protein CSAYRGPYTESLHF.

The chain links TRBV27 to TRBJ1-5; 8 nucleotides line up with TRBD1. The CDR3 contains 15 residues. Trimming cost V 8 bases and J 0 bases; bases outside gene matches: 6. The germline V gene encodes CDR1 MNHEY and CDR2 SMNVEV (reference sequence). The chain's CDR3 is CASGHRGYSNQPQHF. CDR3 coding DNA: TGTGCCAGCGGCCACAGGGGGTATAGCAATCAGCCCCAGCATTTT.

This chain uses TRBV7-2 with TRBJ2-7; 7 bases are a match to TRBD1. V was clipped by 2 bases and J by 3 bases; unmatched bases: 10. The V gene's germline CDR1 is SGHTA and CDR2 FQGNSA. This CDR3 is 16 amino acids long. CDR3 DNA: TGTGCCAGCAGCTTACTTCACAGGGGCCTTTACTACGAGCAGTACTTC. This encodes CASSLLHRGLYYEQYF. The variable domain in full, with the rest retrieved from reference TRBV7-2 and TRBJ2-7, is GAGVSQSPSNKVTEKGKDVELRCDPISGHTALYWYRQSLGQGLEFLIYFQGNSAPDKSGLPSDRFSAERTGGSVSTLTIQRTQQEDSAVYLCASSLLHRGLYYEQYFGPGTRLTVT.

This clonotype was observed a handful of times. This chain uses TRBV10-3 with TRBJ2-4; D might be TRBD1 (5 bases). From germline, CDR1 is ENHRY and CDR2 SYGVKD. V gave up 3 bases and J gave up 3 bases, with 21 bases separating them. This CDR3 is 18 amino acids long. CDR3 amino acids: CAISDPLLGSGFKNIQYF. In DNA form, the CDR3 reads TGTGCCATCAGTGACCCTCTTCTAGGCTCAGGGTTCAAAAACATTCAGTACTTC.

This clonotype was detected ten times or more. V usage is TRBV20-1 and J usage is TRBJ2-7; D is undetermined. Looked up from germline, CDR1 is DFQATT and CDR2 is SNEGSKA (reference sequence). The length of the CDR3 is 13 residues. V was trimmed by 3 bases and J by 0 bases, leaving 9 bases between them. CDR3 protein: CSASWAASYEQYF. Here the CDR3 DNA reads TGCAGTGCTAGCTGGGCGGCCTCCTACGAGCAGTACTTC.